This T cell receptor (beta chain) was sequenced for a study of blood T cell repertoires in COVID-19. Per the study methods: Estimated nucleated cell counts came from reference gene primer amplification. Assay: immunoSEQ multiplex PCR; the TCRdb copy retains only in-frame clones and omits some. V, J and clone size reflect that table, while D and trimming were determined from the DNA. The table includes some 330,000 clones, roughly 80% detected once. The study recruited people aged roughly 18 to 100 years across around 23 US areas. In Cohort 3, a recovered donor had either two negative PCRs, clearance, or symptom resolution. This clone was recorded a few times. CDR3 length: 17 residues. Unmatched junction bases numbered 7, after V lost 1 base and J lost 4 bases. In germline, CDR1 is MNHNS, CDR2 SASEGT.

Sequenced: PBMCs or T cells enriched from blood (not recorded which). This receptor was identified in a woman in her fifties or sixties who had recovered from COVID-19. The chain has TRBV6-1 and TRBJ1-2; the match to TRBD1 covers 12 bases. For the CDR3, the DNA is TGTGCCAGCAGTGAAGGGGGACAGGGGGCTTTGGTCTATGGCTACACCTTC. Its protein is CASSEGGQGALVYGYTF.